The T cell receptor beta chain described here comes from a study of T cells expressing NK-cell markers. This CDR3 has 18 amino acids. Germline V gene sequence: CDR1 SGHAT, CDR2 FQNNGV. About this clonotype: Its antigen remains unidentified.

Points from the study as a whole: The study found dominant NKG2C+ clonotypes at roughly 1.0-8% of CD8+ T cells in six donors. Whether the expanded NKG2C+ T cell clones recognized HCMV remained unclear.

TCRdb reprocessed the 5' RACE reads and keeps a single row for each CDR3 protein, giving no DNA. There are about 550,000 distinct CDR3 sequences in the sample, with under 4.5% held by the top ten. Sequencing was performed on blood T cells: a sorted CD56 or NKG2C T cell subset, CD4+ or CD8+ T cells, or bulk PBMC T cells (not recorded which). This clonotype originated in a man aged 18 to 29 in good health. The chain recombines TRBV11-2 with TRBJ2-3; without DNA, the TCRdb call of TRBD2 cannot be checked. CDR3 loop: CASSFIPSGTTEPDTQYF. Supplemented by reference TRBV11-2 and TRBJ2-3, the full variable domain reads EAGVAQSPRYKIIEKRQSVAFWCNPISGHATLYWYQQILGQGPKLLIQFQNNGVVDDSQLPKDRFSAERLKGVDSTLKIQPAKLEDSAVYLCASSFIPSGTTEPDTQYFGPGTRLTVL.